This is a list of T cell receptor beta chains from one sample in a study of shared clonotypes between healthy human individuals. Some clones are missing from TCRdb's copy, which holds only in-frame ones; the method was immunoSEQ multiplex PCR. The data show some 2.1 million clones, 90% to 95% seen once. The specimen was naive CD8+ T cells from PBMCs. The origin of the receptors is a man between 18 and 35 years old in good health. Some clones in this sample may be carry-over from other donors' samples. Both conserved end residues are part of each CDR3. D genes are given only for firm matches. Some rows have no size entry. The others give once, few or many, or a class for an expanded clone.

d_call j_call clone_size v_call cdr3_aa cdr3_nt
TRBD1 TRBJ2-5 - TRBV27 CASGTRGGAGVETQYF TGTGCCAGCGGGACCCGAGGGGGCGCAGGGGTGGAGACCCAGTACTTC
TRBD2 TRBJ2-7 once TRBV10-3 CAISGPRTSGISSYEQYF TGTGCCATCAGTGGGCCTAGGACTAGCGGGATCTCCTCCTACGAGCAGTACTTC
- TRBJ1-2 - TRBV27 CASRDTGYPAGYTF TGTGCCAGCAGAGATACAGGGTACCCGGCTGGCTACACCTTC
TRBD1 TRBJ1-2 - TRBV6-6 CASDGQGASSWGYTF TGTGCCAGCGACGGACAGGGGGCTTCATCCTGGGGCTACACCTTC
- TRBJ2-7 once TRBV9 CASSLGYKRGEQYF TGTGCCAGCAGTTTGGGATACAAACGTGGCGAGCAGTACTTC
TRBD1 TRBJ2-7 - TRBV5-1 CASSLGWTGYDEQYF TGCGCCAGCAGCTTGGGGTGGACAGGGTATGACGAGCAGTACTTC
- TRBJ2-1 - TRBV5-6 CASSLGLHNEQFF TGTGCCAGCAGCTTAGGTCTTCACAATGAGCAGTTCTTC
- TRBJ2-2 once TRBV7-8 CASSLQGFGGELFF TGTGCCAGCAGCTTACAGGGGTTCGGCGGGGAGCTGTTTTTT
- TRBJ1-4 - TRBV28 CASAVLTNEKLFF TGTGCCAGCGCTGTATTGACTAATGAAAAACTGTTTTTT
- TRBJ2-7 - TRBV4-1 CASSQEEALYYEQYF TGCGCCAGCAGCCAAGAAGAAGCCCTCTACTACGAGCAGTACTTC
TRBD2 TRBJ2-3 - TRBV28 CASSPDFSGRAEDTQYF TGTGCCAGCAGCCCAGATTTTAGCGGGAGGGCCGAAGATACGCAGTATTTT
TRBD1 TRBJ2-1 - TRBV5-6 CASSLGTGMAEQFF TGTGCCAGCAGCCTAGGGACAGGGATGGCTGAGCAGTTCTTC
- TRBJ1-2 - TRBV27 CASSFGGVALGGYTF TGTGCCAGCAGTTTCGGCGGGGTCGCCCTCGGGGGCTACACCTTC
- TRBJ2-2 - TRBV15 CATSLRRIGELFF TGTGCCACCAGCCTCCGGCGGATCGGGGAGCTGTTTTTT
- TRBJ1-5 once TRBV4-3 CASSQGRASNQPQHF TGCGCCAGCAGCCAAGGGCGGGCAAGCAATCAGCCCCAGCATTTT
- TRBJ1-2 - TRBV5-4 CASSPAGWLGDGYTF TGTGCCAGCAGCCCGGCGGGGTGGCTCGGCGATGGCTACACCTTC
TRBD2 TRBJ2-3 - TRBV4-1 CASSQTTAGGGLKSTDTQYF TGCGCCAGCAGCCAAACCACCGCCGGGGGGGGACTCAAAAGCACAGATACGCAGTATTTT
- TRBJ2-1 - TRBV4-1 CASSQEHSSYNEQFF TGCGCCAGCAGCCAAGAACACAGCTCCTACAATGAGCAGTTCTTC
TRBD1 TRBJ2-2 - TRBV27 CASSFRTGLNTGELFF TGTGCCAGCAGCTTCCGGACAGGGCTGAACACCGGGGAGCTGTTTTTT
- TRBJ1-6 - TRBV4-2 CASSQALGENSPLHF TGTGCCAGCAGCCAAGCCCTCGGGGAGAATTCACCCCTCCACTTT
- TRBJ2-7 - TRBV5-5 CASSPGTEQYF TGTGCCAGCAGCCCGGGGACCGAGCAGTACTTC
TRBD2 TRBJ2-3 - TRBV7-9 CASSPRTSGRTDTQYF TGTGCCAGCAGCCCCCGGACTAGCGGGAGGACAGATACGCAGTATTTT
TRBD2 TRBJ2-5 - TRBV18 CASSPPYGGRAPETQYF TGTGCCAGCTCACCACCTTATGGAGGGAGGGCCCCTGAGACCCAGTACTTC
- TRBJ1-1 - TRBV30 CAWSVHGENTEAFF TGTGCCTGGAGTGTTCATGGGGAGAACACTGAAGCTTTCTTT
- TRBJ2-4 - TRBV7-2 CASSSHPPGWDIAKNIQYF TGTGCCAGCAGCTCACATCCGCCGGGCTGGGACATAGCCAAAAACATTCAGTACTTC
- TRBJ2-6 once TRBV7-9 CASSSEVGLVVLTF TGTGCCAGCAGCTCCGAAGTGGGCCTGGTCGTCCTGACTTTC
- TRBJ2-7 - TRBV6-1 CASSWGDSISYEQYF TGTGCCAGCAGTTGGGGGGACAGTATCTCCTACGAGCAGTACTTC
- TRBJ1-4 - TRBV5-6 CASSFGLGEKLFF TGTGCCAGCAGCTTTGGCCTGGGTGAAAAACTGTTTTTT
- TRBJ1-1 - TRBV9 CASSVGQTDTEAFF TGTGCCAGCAGCGTAGGACAAACTGACACTGAAGCTTTCTTT
- TRBJ1-4 - TRBV6-1 CASSEVGPQTLRGANEKLFF TGTGCCAGCAGTGAAGTTGGGCCTCAGACACTTCGAGGGGCTAATGAAAAACTGTTTTTT
TRBD1 TRBJ2-6 once TRBV7-9 CASRGQGRRGANVLTF TGTGCCAGCCGAGGACAGGGAAGGAGGGGGGCCAACGTCCTGACTTTC
TRBD1 TRBJ2-7 - TRBV27 CASRPGQGGWYEQYF TGTGCCAGCAGACCCGGACAGGGGGGATGGTACGAGCAGTACTTC
- TRBJ1-4 - TRBV5-6 CASSTAGRPTNEKLFF TGTGCCAGCAGCACAGCGGGACGGCCAACTAATGAAAAACTGTTTTTT
TRBD2 TRBJ2-7 - TRBV27 CASSSRLAGNPYEQYF TGTGCCAGCAGTTCCAGACTAGCGGGCAACCCCTACGAGCAGTACTTC
- TRBJ1-5 - TRBV5-4 CASSLFRVGNQPQHF TGTGCCAGCAGCTTGTTCAGGGTTGGCAATCAGCCCCAGCATTTT
TRBD1 TRBJ1-1 - TRBV9 CASSVASTTGDEAFF TGTGCCAGCAGCGTAGCTAGTACAACAGGGGATGAAGCTTTCTTT
TRBD1 TRBJ1-2 - TRBV27 CASSSGGSSYGYTF TGTGCCAGCAGTTCAGGGGGGAGTTCCTATGGCTACACCTTC
- TRBJ1-5 - TRBV7-9 CASSQGWGADQPQHF TGTGCCAGCAGCCAAGGATGGGGGGCTGATCAGCCCCAGCATTTT
- TRBJ2-2 - TRBV6-1 CANRPTTTTGELFF TGTGCCAACCGGCCGACCACTACCACCGGGGAGCTGTTTTTT
- TRBJ2-2 - TRBV27 CASSLRGEGITGELFF TGTGCCAGCAGTTTACGGGGTGAAGGGATCACCGGGGAGCTGTTTTTT
TRBD1 TRBJ1-2 - TRBV28 CASSTGTGLNYGYTF TGTGCCAGCAGCACCGGGACAGGACTAAACTATGGCTACACCTTC
- TRBJ2-2 - TRBV4-3 CASSQDRSGELFF TGCGCCAGCAGCCAAGATAGATCCGGGGAGCTGTTTTTT
TRBD1 TRBJ1-5 once TRBV27 CASSPRQGPTLWENQPQHF TGTGCCAGCAGTCCGAGACAGGGCCCAACGCTTTGGGAAAATCAGCCCCAGCATTTT
- TRBJ2-2 - TRBV29-1 CSVGLVNTGELFF TGCAGCGTTGGACTAGTGAACACCGGGGAGCTGTTTTTT
TRBD1 TRBJ2-7 - TRBV28 CASSPGQGMGEQYF TGTGCCAGCAGTCCCGGACAGGGGATGGGCGAGCAGTACTTC
- TRBJ2-7 - TRBV27 CASSFSGDGYEQYF TGTGCCAGCAGTTTCTCGGGGGATGGCTACGAGCAGTACTTC
- TRBJ2-5 once TRBV5-6 CASSLPGGETQYF TGTGCCAGCAGCTTGCCAGGAGGAGAGACCCAGTACTTC
- TRBJ2-3 - TRBV29-1 CSAGAGVRTDTQYF TGCAGCGCCGGTGCAGGGGTTAGGACAGATACGCAGTATTTT
TRBD2 TRBJ2-5 - TRBV11-2 CASSPVDSGRAGETQYF TGTGCCAGCAGCCCCGTCGACAGCGGGAGGGCCGGGGAGACCCAGTACTTC